These 20 T cell receptor beta chains originate from one sample sequenced in a study of human thymus T cells. The assay was immunoSEQ multiplex PCR, and TCRdb's table has in-frame clones only and misses some. The sample holds roughly 60,000 clones, about 93% seen once. Sequencing input: blood. These TCRs come from a boy under three years old with a congenital heart defect but otherwise immunologically healthy.

The chain employs TRBV7-9 and TRBJ2-7, with TRBD1 matching 8 bases. The CDR3 extends over 14 amino acids. The V segment lost 5 bases and the J segment 5 bases; nucleotides outside the gene matches: 8. Germline CDR1 is SEHNR and CDR2 is FQNEAQ (reference sequence). DNA of the CDR3: TGTGCCAGCAGCCTATGGACAGGGAACGACGAGCAGTACTTC. Amino acid sequence: CASSLWTGNDEQYF.

V is TRBV6-5 and J is TRBJ1-4; the match to TRBD1 covers 8 bases. V lost 6 bases and J lost 3; bases outside the gene matches: 6. Germline CDR1 and CDR2: MNHEY and SVGAGI. The CDR3 is made up of 15 amino acids. The chain's CDR3 is CASRPDRAANEKLFF. DNA of the CDR3: TGTGCCAGCAGGCCGGACAGGGCGGCTAATGAAAAACTGTTTTTT.

This chain's CDR3 is CASSPGTSGGATQYF. The CDR3 bases are TGTGCCAGCAGCCCTGGGACTAGCGGGGGGGCTACGCAGTATTTT. The chain carries TRBV9 and TRBJ2-3, with 16 bases that match TRBD2. The CDR3 runs to 15 residues. The junction had 4 bases not matched to a gene; V was cut back by 4 bases and J by 8 bases. Germline V gives CDR1 SGDLS, CDR2 YYNGEE.

This clone was found once. The chain has TRBV18 and TRBJ1-2, with D perhaps matching TRBD1 (5 bases). V shed 3 bases and J shed 5 bases, with 16 bases lying between them. The CDR3 runs to 15 residues. Germline-derived CDR1 and CDR2 are KGHSH and LQKENI. For the CDR3, the DNA is TGTGCCAGCTCACCCGGGGCCTCAGTCCTTTATGGCTACACCTTC. Translated, it gives CASSPGASVLYGYTF.

V gene TRBV25-1 combines with J gene TRBJ2-5; D is unclear. The V and J ends lost 1 base and 4 bases respectively, with 7 bases between them. The V gene's germline CDR1 is MGHDK and CDR2 SYGVNS. CDR3 length equals 13 residues. CDR3: CASSESYPETQYF. In nucleotides, the CDR3 is TGTGCCAGCAGTGAATCCTACCCAGAGACCCAGTACTTC.

The rearrangement joins TRBV12-5 to TRBJ1-5; D not resolved. Deletions cut 3 bases from V and 0 bases from J, with 9 bases between. This CDR3 is 15 amino acids long. Germline CDR1 and CDR2: LGHNT and FRNRAP. DNA for the CDR3: TGTGCTAGTGGTTTAGAAGCTTATAGCAATCAGCCCCAGCATTTT. Its protein is CASGLEAYSNQPQHF.

This sequence joins TRBV5-1 and TRBJ2-3; no reliable D call. Germline assignment: CDR1 SGHRS and CDR2 YFSETQ. The V end was cut by 3 bases, the J end by 6 bases, with 14 bases between. CDR3 size: 14 residues. The CDR3 region has the DNA TGCGCCAGCAGCTCCCACGCAAGGGTGGATACGCAGTATTTT. This sequence encodes CASSSHARVDTQYF.

This clone is a singleton in its sample. This chain links TRBV28 with TRBJ2-6; D remains unclear. The CDR3 is 13 amino acids. CDR1 is MDHEN, CDR2 SYDVKM, per germline. CDR3 sequence (DNA): TGTGGCGCGTGTATAGATGGGGCCAACGTCCTGACTTTC. It encodes CGACIDGANVLTF.

The chain is built from TRBV5-1 and TRBJ2-6; the D gene is possibly TRBD1 (6 bases). The CDR3 covers 18 residues. The germline gives CDR1 SGHRS, CDR2 YFSETQ. V lost 2 bases and J lost 4, with 19 bases in between. The CDR3 sequence: CASSFALTTGLGANVLTF. The CDR3 DNA reads as TGCGCCAGCAGCTTCGCCCTTACTACAGGGTTAGGGGCCAACGTCCTGACTTTC.

The chain recombines TRBV7-3 with TRBJ2-7; no clear D gene. V was pared by 2 bases and J by 7 bases, with 12 bases between. Germline CDR1 and CDR2: SGHTA and FQGTGA. The CDR3 has 13 amino acids. CDR3 amino acids: CASSLGFWREQYF. The CDR3 nucleotides read TGTGCCAGCAGCTTAGGTTTTTGGCGAGAGCAGTACTTC.

In this sample, this clone turned up once. The chain couples TRBV6-6 to TRBJ1-1; no clear D gene. V lost 5 bases, J lost 11 bases, and 12 bases lay in between. The germline gives CDR1 MNHNY, CDR2 SVGAGI (reference sequence). This CDR3 is 11 amino acids long. The CDR3, as DNA: TGTGCCAGCAGTACACCATCCTCCGCTTTCTTT. Protein sequence: CASSTPSSAFF.

The rearrangement uses TRBV28 and TRBJ2-1, with 7 bases fitting TRBD1. Germline CDR1 MDHEN, CDR2 SYDVKM. V gave up 7 bases and J gave up 6 bases; unmatched junction bases: 12. CDR3 length: 15 amino acids. CDR3 nucleotide sequence: TGTGCCAGCACCTCCGGGACAGCCCGTGGCAATGAGCAGTTCTTC. Residues: CASTSGTARGNEQFF.

The V gene is TRBV28, the J gene TRBJ1-2, with D tentatively TRBD1 (6 bases). V lost 10 bases, J lost 8 bases, and 20 bases lay in between. The germline gives CDR1 MDHEN, CDR2 SYDVKM. The CDR3 extends over 13 amino acids. The CDR3 bases are TGTGCCATCTACACCGGGACAATTGGAGGCTACACCTTC. Translating gives CAIYTGTIGGYTF.

The CDR3 reads CASSYSIRLPPYGYTF. The CDR3 DNA sequence: TGTGCCAGCAGTTACTCCATCAGGCTCCCCCCGTATGGCTACACCTTC. V is TRBV6-5 and J is TRBJ1-2; the D is unclear. CDR1 is MNHEY, CDR2 SVGAGI, per germline. CDR3 length equals 16 residues. Trimming cost V 0 bases and J 5 bases, with 16 bases left between them.

This clone was counted a few times. The CDR3 here is CASSGLREGNSNQPQHF. Here the CDR3 DNA reads TGTGCCAGTAGCGGGCTTAGGGAGGGAAATAGCAATCAGCCCCAGCATTTT. The chain combines TRBV19 with TRBJ1-5; D gene unclear. V dropped 6 bases and J dropped 0 bases, with 18 bases sitting between them. Germline V lookup: CDR1 LNHDA, CDR2 SQIVND (reference sequence). This CDR3 is built from 17 residues.

This clone was picked up one time. V is TRBV12-5 and J is TRBJ2-5, with a possible D match to TRBD2 (5 bases). Per the germline V gene, CDR1 is LGHNT and CDR2 is FRNRAP. The CDR3 extends over 14 amino acids. V lost 3 bases and J lost 4, with 12 bases in between. The CDR3 nucleotides read TGTGCTAGTGGTTTCCAAACTAGTCCAGAGACCCAGTACTTC. This gives the protein CASGFQTSPETQYF.

The chain has TRBV10-3 and TRBJ1-3; no reliable D call. Germline V gene lookup returns CDR1 ENHRY and CDR2 SYGVKD. This CDR3 has 16 residues. V shed 0 bases and J shed 4 bases, with 13 bases lying between them. The CDR3 sequence is CAISESIHRAGNTIYF. The CDR3 DNA reads as TGTGCCATCAGTGAGTCAATACACCGCGCAGGAAACACCATATATTTT.

The chain recombines TRBV27 with TRBJ1-2; possible D gene TRBD1, 6 bases. Germline V gives CDR1 MNHEY, CDR2 SMNVEV (reference sequence). The CDR3 is 14 residues long. The V gene lost 6 bases and the J gene lost 5 bases, with 16 bases spanning the gap. CDR3 residues: CASRVTGNGYGYTF. CDR3 bases: TGTGCCAGCAGGGTAACAGGGAATGGGTATGGCTACACCTTC.

The CDR3 bases are TGTGCCAGCATTGGACTAGCACATCTCTGGGGCACAGATACGCAGTATTTT. This translates into CASIGLAHLWGTDTQYF. J is TRBJ2-3 and V is TRBV2; 8 bases fit TRBD2. The CDR3 spans 17 residues. The ends lost 7 bases at V and 1 base at J; junction bases unmatched: 13. The germline V gene has CDR1 SNHLY and CDR2 FYNNEI.

The sample holds one count of this clone. V is TRBV7-2 and J is TRBJ1-2, with TRBD1 matching 8 bases. The junction had 10 bases not matched to a gene; V was cut back by 1 base and J by 9 bases. This CDR3 spans 15 amino acids. Germline CDR1 reads SGHTA; CDR2 reads FQGNSA. CDR3 in DNA: TGTGCCAGCAGCTTAGGACTCAGGGGGCTGCTAAGCTACACCTTC. Protein product: CASSLGLRGLLSYTF.